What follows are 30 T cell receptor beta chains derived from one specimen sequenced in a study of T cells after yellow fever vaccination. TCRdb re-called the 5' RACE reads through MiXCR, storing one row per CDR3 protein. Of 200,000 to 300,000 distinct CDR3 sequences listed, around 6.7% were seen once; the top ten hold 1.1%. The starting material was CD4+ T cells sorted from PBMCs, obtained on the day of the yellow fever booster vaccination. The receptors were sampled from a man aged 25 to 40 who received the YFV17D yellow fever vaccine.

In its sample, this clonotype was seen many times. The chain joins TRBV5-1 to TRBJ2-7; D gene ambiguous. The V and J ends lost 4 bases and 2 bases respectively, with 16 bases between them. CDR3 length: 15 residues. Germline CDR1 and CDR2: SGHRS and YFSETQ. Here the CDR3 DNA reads TGCGCCAGCAGCCCCGGCAGTTCTCAAGCCTACGAGCAGTACTTC. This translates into CASSPGSSQAYEQYF.

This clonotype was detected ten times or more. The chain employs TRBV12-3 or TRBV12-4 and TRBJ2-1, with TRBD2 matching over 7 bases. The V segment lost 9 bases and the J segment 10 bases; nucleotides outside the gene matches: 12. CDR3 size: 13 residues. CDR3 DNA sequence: TGTGCCAGTACGGACGGGACGCGGGGGGAGCAGTTCTTC. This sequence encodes CASTDGTRGEQFF.

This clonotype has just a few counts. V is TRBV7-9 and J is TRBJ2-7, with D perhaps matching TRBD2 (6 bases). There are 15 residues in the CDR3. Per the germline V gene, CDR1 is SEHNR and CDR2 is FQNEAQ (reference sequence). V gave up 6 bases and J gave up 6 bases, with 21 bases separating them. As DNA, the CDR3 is TGTGCCAGCAGGGAAGGGGACTTTCGGCCGGGCGAGCAGTACTTC. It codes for CASREGDFRPGEQYF.

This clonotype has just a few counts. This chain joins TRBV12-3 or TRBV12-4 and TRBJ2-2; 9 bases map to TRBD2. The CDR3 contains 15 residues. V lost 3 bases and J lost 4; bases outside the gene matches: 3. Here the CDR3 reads CASSFAGGGTGELFF. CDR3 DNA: TGTGCCAGCAGTTTTGCGGGAGGGGGCACCGGGGAGCTGTTTTTT.

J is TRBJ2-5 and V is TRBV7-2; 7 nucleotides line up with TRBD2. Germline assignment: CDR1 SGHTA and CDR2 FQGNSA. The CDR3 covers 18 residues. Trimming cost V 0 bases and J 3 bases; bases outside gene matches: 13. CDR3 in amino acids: CASSLAVVGGPKKETQYF. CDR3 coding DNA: TGTGCCAGCAGCTTAGCAGTTGTGGGAGGGCCCAAAAAAGAGACCCAGTACTTC. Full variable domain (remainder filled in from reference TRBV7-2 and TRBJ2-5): GAGVSQSPSNKVTEKGKDVELRCDPISGHTALYWYRQSLGQGLEFLIYFQGNSAPDKSGLPSDRFSAERTGGSVSTLTIQRTQQEDSAVYLCASSLAVVGGPKKETQYFGPGTRLLVL.

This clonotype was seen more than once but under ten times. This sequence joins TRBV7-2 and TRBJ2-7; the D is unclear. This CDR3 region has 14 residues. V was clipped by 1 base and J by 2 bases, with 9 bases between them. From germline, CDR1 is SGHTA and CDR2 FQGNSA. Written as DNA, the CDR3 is TGTGCCAGCAGCTTAGGTTGGGATACCTACGAGCAGTACTTC. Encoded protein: CASSLGWDTYEQYF.

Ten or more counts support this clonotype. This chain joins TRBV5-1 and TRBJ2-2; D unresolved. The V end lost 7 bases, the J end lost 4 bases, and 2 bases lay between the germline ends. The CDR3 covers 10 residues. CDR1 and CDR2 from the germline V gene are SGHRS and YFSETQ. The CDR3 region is CASRTGELFF. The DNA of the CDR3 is TGCGCCAGCCGCACCGGGGAGCTGTTTTTT.

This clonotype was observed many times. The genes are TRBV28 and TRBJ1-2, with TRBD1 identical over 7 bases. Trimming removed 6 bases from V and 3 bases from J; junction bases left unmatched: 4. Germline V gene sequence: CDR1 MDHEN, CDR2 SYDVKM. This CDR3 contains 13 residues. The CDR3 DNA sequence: TGTGCCAGCAGAAAAACAGGGGACTATGGCTACACCTTC. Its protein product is CASRKTGDYGYTF.

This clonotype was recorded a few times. The CDR3 region is CSVVGGQNEQFF. The DNA for the CDR3 is TGCAGCGTTGTCGGGGGTCAGAATGAGCAGTTCTTC. The chain employs TRBV29-1 and TRBJ2-1; D is possibly TRBD2 (6 bases). This CDR3 is built from 12 residues. Trimming removed 4 bases at V and 7 bases at J, with 11 bases between. Germline V gene data show CDR1 as SQVTM and CDR2 as ANQGSEA.

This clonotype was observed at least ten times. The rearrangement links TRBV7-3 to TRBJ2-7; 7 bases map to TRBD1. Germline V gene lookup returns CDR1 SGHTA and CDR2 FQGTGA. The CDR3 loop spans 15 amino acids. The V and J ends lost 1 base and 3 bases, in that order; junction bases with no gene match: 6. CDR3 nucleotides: TGTGCCAGCAGCTTAAATACGGCAGGGGGCTACGAGCAGTACTTC. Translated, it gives CASSLNTAGGYEQYF. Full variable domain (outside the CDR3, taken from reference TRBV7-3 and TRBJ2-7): GAGVSQTPSNKVTEKGKYVELRCDPISGHTALYWYRQSLGQGPEFLIYFQGTGAADDSGLPNDRFFAVRPEGSVSTLKIQRTERGDSAVYLCASSLNTAGGYEQYFGPGTRLTVT.

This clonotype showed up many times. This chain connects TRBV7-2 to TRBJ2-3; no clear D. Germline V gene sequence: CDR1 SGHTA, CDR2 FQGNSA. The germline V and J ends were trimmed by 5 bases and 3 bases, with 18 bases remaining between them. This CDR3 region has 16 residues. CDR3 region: CASSPSRVPETDTQYF. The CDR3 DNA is TGTGCCAGCAGCCCATCTCGAGTTCCAGAGACAGATACGCAGTATTTT.

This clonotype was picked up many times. The DNA for the CDR3 is TGTGCCAGCAGCGAACTGGGGGGGGCGCACGGGGAGCTGTTTTTT. Protein product: CASSELGGAHGELFF. V usage is TRBV7-2 and J usage is TRBJ2-2; the D gene is possibly TRBD2 (7 bases). Between the trimmed V and J ends, which lost 5 bases and 7 bases, there was a span of 17 bases. Looked up from germline, CDR1 is SGHTA and CDR2 is FQGNSA. This CDR3 is 15 amino acids long. Variable domain in full (rest from reference TRBV7-2 and TRBJ2-2): GAGVSQSPSNKVTEKGKDVELRCDPISGHTALYWYRQSLGQGLEFLIYFQGNSAPDKSGLPSDRFSAERTGGSVSTLTIQRTQQEDSAVYLCASSELGGAHGELFFGEGSRLTVL.

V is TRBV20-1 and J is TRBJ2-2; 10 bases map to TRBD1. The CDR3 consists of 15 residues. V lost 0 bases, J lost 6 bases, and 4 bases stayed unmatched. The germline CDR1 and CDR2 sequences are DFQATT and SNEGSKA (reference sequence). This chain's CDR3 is CSARDRGTGAGELFF. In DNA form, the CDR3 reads TGCAGTGCTAGAGATAGGGGGACAGGGGCCGGGGAGCTGTTTTTT.

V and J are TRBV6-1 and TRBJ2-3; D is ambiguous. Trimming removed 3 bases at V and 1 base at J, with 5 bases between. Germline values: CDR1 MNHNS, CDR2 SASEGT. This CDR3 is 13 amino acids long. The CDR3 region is CASSDYGTDTQYF. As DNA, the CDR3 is TGTGCCAGCAGTGACTACGGCACAGATACGCAGTATTTT.

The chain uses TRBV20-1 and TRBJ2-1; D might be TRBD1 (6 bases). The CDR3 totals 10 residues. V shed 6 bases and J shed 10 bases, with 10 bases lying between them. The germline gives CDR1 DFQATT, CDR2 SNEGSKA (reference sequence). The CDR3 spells CSAGRGEQFF. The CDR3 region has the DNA TGCAGTGCGGGCAGGGGCGAGCAGTTCTTC.

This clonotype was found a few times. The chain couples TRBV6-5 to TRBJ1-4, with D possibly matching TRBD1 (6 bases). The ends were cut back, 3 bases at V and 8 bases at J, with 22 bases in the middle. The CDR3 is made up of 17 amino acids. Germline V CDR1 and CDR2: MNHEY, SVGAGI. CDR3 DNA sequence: TGTGCCAGCAGTTATGGGGTCCTGACAGGTACGGGAGAAAAACTGTTTTTT. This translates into CASSYGVLTGTGEKLFF.

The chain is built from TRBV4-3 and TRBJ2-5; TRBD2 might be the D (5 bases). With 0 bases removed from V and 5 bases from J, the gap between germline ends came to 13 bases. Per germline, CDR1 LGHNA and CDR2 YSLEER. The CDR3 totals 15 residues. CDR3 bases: TGCGCCAGCAGCCAAGAACCCCGGGGTACGGAGACCCAGTACTTC. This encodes CASSQEPRGTETQYF.

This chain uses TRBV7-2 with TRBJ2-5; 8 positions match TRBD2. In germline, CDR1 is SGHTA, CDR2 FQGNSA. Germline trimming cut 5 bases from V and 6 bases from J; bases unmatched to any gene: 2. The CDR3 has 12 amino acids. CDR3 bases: TGTGCCAGCAGCCGGGGGGGGCAGACCCAGTACTTC. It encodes CASSRGGQTQYF.

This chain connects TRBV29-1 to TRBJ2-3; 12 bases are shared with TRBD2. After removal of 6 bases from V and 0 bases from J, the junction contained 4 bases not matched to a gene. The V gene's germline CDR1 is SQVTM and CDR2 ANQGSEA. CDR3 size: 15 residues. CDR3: CSVLGTSGSTDTQYF. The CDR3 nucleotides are TGCAGCGTGCTCGGGACTAGCGGGAGCACAGATACGCAGTATTTT.

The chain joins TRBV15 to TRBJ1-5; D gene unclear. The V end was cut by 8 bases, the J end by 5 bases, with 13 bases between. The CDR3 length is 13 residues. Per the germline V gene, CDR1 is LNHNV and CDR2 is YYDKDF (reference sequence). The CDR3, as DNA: TGTGCCACCGCGGCCAGGAGTCATCAGCCCCAGCATTTT. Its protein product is CATAARSHQPQHF.

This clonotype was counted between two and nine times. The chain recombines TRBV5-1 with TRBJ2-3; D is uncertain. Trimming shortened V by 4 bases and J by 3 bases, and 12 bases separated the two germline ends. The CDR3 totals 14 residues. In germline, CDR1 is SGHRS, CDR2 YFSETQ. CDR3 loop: CASSGSSGTDTQYF. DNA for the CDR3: TGCGCCAGCAGCGGAAGTAGTGGGACAGATACGCAGTATTTT. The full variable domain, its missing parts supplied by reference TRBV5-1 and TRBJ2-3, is KAGVTQTPRYLIKTRGQQVTLSCSPISGHRSVSWYQQTPGQGLQFLFEYFSETQRNKGNFPGRFSGRQFSNSRSEMNVSTLELGDSALYLCASSGSSGTDTQYFGPGTRLTVL.

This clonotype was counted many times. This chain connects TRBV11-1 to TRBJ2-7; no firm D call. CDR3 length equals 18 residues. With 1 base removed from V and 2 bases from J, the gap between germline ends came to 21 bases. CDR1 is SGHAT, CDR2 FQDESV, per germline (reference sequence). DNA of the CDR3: TGTGCCAGCAGCTTAGGAGGTCTCCAGCGTACCACTCCCTACGAGCAGTACTTC. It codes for CASSLGGLQRTTPYEQYF.

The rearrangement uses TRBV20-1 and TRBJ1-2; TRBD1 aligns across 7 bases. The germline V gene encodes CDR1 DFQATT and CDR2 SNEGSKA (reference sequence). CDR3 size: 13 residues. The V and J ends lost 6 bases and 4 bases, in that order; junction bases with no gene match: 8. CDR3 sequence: CSARWGQTYGYTF. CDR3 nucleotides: TGCAGTGCCCGATGGGGACAGACCTATGGCTACACCTTC.

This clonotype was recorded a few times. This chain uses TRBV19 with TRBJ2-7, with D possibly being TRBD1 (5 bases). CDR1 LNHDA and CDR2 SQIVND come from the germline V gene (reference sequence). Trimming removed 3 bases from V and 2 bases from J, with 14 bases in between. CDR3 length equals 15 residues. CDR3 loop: CASSMGLDPTYEQYF. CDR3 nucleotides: TGTGCCAGTAGTATGGGGCTGGACCCCACCTACGAGCAGTACTTC.

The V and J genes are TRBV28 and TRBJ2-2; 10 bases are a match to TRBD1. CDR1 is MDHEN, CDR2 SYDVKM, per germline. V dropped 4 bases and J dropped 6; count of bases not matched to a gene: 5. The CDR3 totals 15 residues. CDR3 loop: CASSSGQGTPGELFF. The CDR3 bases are TGTGCCAGCAGTTCGGGACAGGGGACCCCCGGGGAGCTGTTTTTT. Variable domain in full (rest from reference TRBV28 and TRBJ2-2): DVKVTQSSRYLVKRTGEKVFLECVQDMDHENMFWYRQDPGLGLRLIYFSYDVKMKEKGDIPEGYSVSREKKERFSLILESASTNQTSMYLCASSSGQGTPGELFFGEGSRLTVL.

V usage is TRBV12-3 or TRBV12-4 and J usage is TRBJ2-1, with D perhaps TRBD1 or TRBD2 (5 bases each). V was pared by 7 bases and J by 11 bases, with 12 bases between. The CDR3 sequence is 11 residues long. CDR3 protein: CASIEGYQQFF. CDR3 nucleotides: TGTGCCAGCATCGAGGGGTATCAGCAGTTCTTC.

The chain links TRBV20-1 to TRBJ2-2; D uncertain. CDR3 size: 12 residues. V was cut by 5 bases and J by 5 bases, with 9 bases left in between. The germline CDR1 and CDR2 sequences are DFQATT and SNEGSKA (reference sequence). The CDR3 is CSAELVTGELFF. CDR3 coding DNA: TGCAGTGCTGAGCTAGTGACCGGGGAGCTGTTTTTT.

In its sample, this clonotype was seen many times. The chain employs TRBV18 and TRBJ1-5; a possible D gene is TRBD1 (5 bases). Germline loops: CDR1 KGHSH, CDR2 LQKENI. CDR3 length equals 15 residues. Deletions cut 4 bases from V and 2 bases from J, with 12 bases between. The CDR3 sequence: CASSLGTGGNQPQHF. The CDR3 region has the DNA TGTGCCAGCTCACTTGGTACAGGTGGCAATCAGCCCCAGCATTTT.

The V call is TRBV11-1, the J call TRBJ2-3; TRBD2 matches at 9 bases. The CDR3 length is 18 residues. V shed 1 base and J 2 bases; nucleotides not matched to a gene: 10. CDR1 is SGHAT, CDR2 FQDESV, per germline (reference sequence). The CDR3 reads CASSLDPLAGKLTDTQYF. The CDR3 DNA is TGTGCCAGCAGCTTAGACCCGCTAGCGGGGAAACTCACAGATACGCAGTATTTT.

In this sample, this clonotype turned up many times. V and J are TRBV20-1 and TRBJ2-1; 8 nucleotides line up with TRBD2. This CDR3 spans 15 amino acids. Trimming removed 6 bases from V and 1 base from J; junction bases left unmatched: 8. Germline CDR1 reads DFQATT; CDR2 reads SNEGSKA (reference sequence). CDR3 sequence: CSASPGLESYNEQFF. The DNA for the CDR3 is TGCAGTGCGAGTCCGGGACTAGAGTCCTACAATGAGCAGTTCTTC.